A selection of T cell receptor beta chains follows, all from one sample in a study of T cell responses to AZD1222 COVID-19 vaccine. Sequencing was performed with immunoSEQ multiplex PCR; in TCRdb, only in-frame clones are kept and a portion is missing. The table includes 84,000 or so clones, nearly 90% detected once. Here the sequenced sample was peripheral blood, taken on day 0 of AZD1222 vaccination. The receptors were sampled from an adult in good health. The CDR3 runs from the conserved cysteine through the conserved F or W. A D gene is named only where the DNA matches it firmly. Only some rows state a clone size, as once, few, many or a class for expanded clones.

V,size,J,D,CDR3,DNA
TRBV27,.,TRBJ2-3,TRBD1,CASSLSGQGADTQYF,TGTGCCAGCAGTTTATCGGGACAGGGCGCAGATACGCAGTATTTT
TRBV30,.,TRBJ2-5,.,CAWGSGMEEETQYF,TGTGCCTGGGGGAGTGGGATGGAGGAGGAGACCCAGTACTTC
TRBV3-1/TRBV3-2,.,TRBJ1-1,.,CASSLLGGQGTTEAFF,TGTGCCAGCAGCTTGCTGGGGGGACAAGGGACCACTGAAGCTTTCTTT
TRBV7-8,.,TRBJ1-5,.,CASSLNPGTPGQPQHF,TGTGCCAGCAGTTTAAACCCGGGGACCCCTGGACAGCCCCAGCATTTT
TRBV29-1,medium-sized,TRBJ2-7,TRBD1,CSAAPGQASGEQYF,TGCAGCGCAGCCCCGGGACAGGCGTCTGGAGAGCAGTACTTC
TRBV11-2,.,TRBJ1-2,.,CASSFDGTYGYTF,TGTGCCAGCAGCTTTGACGGAACCTATGGCTACACCTTC
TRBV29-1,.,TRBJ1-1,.,CSVGRGLEAFF,TGCAGCGTTGGCAGGGGTCTTGAAGCTTTCTTT
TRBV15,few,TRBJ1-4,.,CATSRDRGTSNEKLFF,TGTGCCACCAGCAGAGATCGGGGTACCTCTAATGAAAAACTGTTTTTT
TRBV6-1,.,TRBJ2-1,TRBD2,CASSGSLAGLGNEQFF,TGTGCCAGCAGTGGGTCACTAGCGGGACTAGGAAATGAGCAGTTCTTC
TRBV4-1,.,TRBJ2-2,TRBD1,CASSFRDSTGELFF,TGCGCCAGCAGCTTCCGGGACAGCACCGGGGAGCTGTTTTTT
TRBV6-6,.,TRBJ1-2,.,CASSPLLTGARVYGYTF,TGTGCCAGCAGTCCCCTGCTGACAGGCGCCCGCGTCTATGGCTACACCTTC